The 27 T cell receptor beta chains listed next were all sequenced from one sample in a study of cytomegalovirus exposure and HLA in healthy donors. Here immunoSEQ multiplex PCR was the method, and the copy in TCRdb shows in-frame clones only, minus some. The data show under 200,000 clones, about 81% seen once. The source material was PBMCs. The receptors here all came from a woman younger than 45 in good health and CMV-seronegative.

This sequence joins TRBV5-1 and TRBJ1-1; tentative D call: TRBD1 (6 bases). The CDR3 has 15 amino acids. CDR1 SGHRS and CDR2 YFSETQ come from the germline V gene. Trimming cost V 4 bases and J 1 base, with 14 bases left between them. The CDR3 sequence is CASSTDGQPNTEAFF. The DNA of the CDR3 is TGCGCCAGCAGCACAGACGGACAGCCGAACACTGAAGCTTTCTTT.

This clone was counted only a few times. This rearrangement joins TRBV5-4 to TRBJ2-1, with 7 bases lining up with TRBD2. The CDR3 covers 16 residues. The V gene's germline CDR1 is SGHNT and CDR2 YYREEE (reference sequence). The junction had 8 bases not matched to a gene; V was cut back by 5 bases and J by 0 bases. The CDR3 sequence is CASRPPGGSSYNEQFF. The DNA of the CDR3 is TGTGCCAGCAGGCCTCCAGGCGGGAGCTCCTACAATGAGCAGTTCTTC.

The J gene is TRBJ1-2, the V gene TRBV28; perhaps TRBD1 as D (6 bases). This CDR3 is 15 amino acids long. V lost 3 bases to trimming and J lost 5 bases, with 16 bases between them. Germline values: CDR1 MDHEN, CDR2 SYDVKM. This chain's CDR3 is CASSFPSRQGYGYTF. For the CDR3, the DNA is TGTGCCAGCAGTTTTCCCTCCCGTCAGGGGTATGGCTACACCTTC.

The chain uses TRBV6-5 and TRBJ1-6; weak D call: TRBD1 (5 bases). The V and J ends lost 6 bases and 5 bases respectively, with 11 bases between them. CDR1 MNHEY and CDR2 SVGAGI come from the germline V gene. The CDR3 contains 14 residues. The CDR3 DNA is TGTGCCAGCAGCAAGGGGAGGGATAATTCACCCCTCCACTTT. It encodes CASSKGRDNSPLHF.

This chain connects TRBV29-1 to TRBJ2-1; 10 bases line up with TRBD2. The CDR3 totals 14 residues. The ends lost 2 bases at V and 7 bases at J; junction bases unmatched: 5. Germline V gene sequence: CDR1 SQVTM, CDR2 ANQGSEA. The CDR3 is CSVESSGSYNEQFF. CDR3 nucleotide sequence: TGCAGCGTTGAATCTAGCGGGAGTTATAATGAGCAGTTCTTC.

Only a few counts were recorded for this clone. V gene TRBV9 combines with J gene TRBJ2-3, with D possibly matching TRBD2 (6 bases). CDR3 length equals 16 residues. The germline V and J ends were trimmed by 3 bases and 7 bases, with 21 bases remaining between them. Germline lookup yields CDR1 SGDLS and CDR2 YYNGEE. The CDR3 region has the DNA TGTGCCAGCAGCGCCACCCGGGACTCCCGCACGAATACGCAGTATTTT. This encodes CASSATRDSRTNTQYF.

The genes are TRBV5-1 and TRBJ1-4; D remains ambiguous. The CDR3 has 15 residues. Per the germline V gene, CDR1 is SGHRS and CDR2 is YFSETQ. The V gene lost 0 bases and the J gene lost 2 bases, with 8 bases spanning the gap. The CDR3, as DNA: TGCGCCAGCAGCTTGGTCGCAGGTACTAATGAAAAACTGTTTTTT. Amino acid sequence: CASSLVAGTNEKLFF.

The chain uses TRBV18 and TRBJ1-5, with a weak D call TRBD1 (5 bases). In germline, CDR1 is KGHSH, CDR2 LQKENI. Trimming pared 8 bases from V and 0 bases from J, leaving 14 bases between. The CDR3 loop spans 15 amino acids. The CDR3 is CASTIGHVSNQPQHF. In DNA form, the CDR3 reads TGTGCCAGCACTATCGGACACGTTAGCAATCAGCCCCAGCATTTT.

The CDR3 DNA is TGTGCCAGCAGCTTAGCCCGGAGTGACTACACCTTC. This gives the protein CASSLARSDYTF. The chain employs TRBV11-2 and TRBJ1-2; D is unresolved. V was trimmed by 1 base and J by 10 bases, leaving 10 bases between them. CDR3 length equals 12 residues. Germline values: CDR1 SGHAT, CDR2 FQNNGV.

The chain combines TRBV11-2 with TRBJ2-7; TRBD1 is a possible D gene (6 bases). Germline V lookup: CDR1 SGHAT, CDR2 FQNNGV. This CDR3 spans 13 amino acids. Trimming took off 5 bases at V and 6 bases at J, with 14 bases between the two ends. CDR3 coding DNA: TGTGCCAGCAGCCCTTGGACAGAAACCGAGCAGTACTTC. This codes for CASSPWTETEQYF.

The V gene is TRBV7-2, the J gene TRBJ2-1, with 8 bases that match TRBD1. CDR3 length equals 15 residues. Trimming removed 5 bases from V and 2 bases from J; junction bases left unmatched: 5. Germline V lookup: CDR1 SGHTA, CDR2 FQGNSA. In nucleotides, the CDR3 is TGTGCCAGCAGCCCGACAGGGGCCGCCTACAATGAGCAGTTCTTC. Amino acids: CASSPTGAAYNEQFF.

The chain joins TRBV11-2 to TRBJ1-4; D remains ambiguous. Trimming removed 2 bases from V and 12 bases from J, with 13 bases in between. Germline V gene lookup returns CDR1 SGHAT and CDR2 FQNNGV. The length of the CDR3 is 13 residues. Written as DNA, the CDR3 is TGTGCCAGCAGCTTAAGGAGAGCACCACAACTGTTTTTT. Translating it yields CASSLRRAPQLFF.

The chain has TRBV10-1 and TRBJ2-1, with TRBD2 matching 10 bases. The CDR3 length is 14 residues. The V and J ends lost 8 bases and 4 bases, in that order; junction bases with no gene match: 5. Per the germline V gene, CDR1 is WNHNN and CDR2 is SYGVQD (reference sequence). CDR3 DNA sequence: TGCGCCAGCCAGAGGGGACTAGCGTACAATGAGCAGTTCTTC. Amino acids: CASQRGLAYNEQFF.

This sequence joins TRBV7-6 and TRBJ2-7; D gene ambiguous. The germline gives CDR1 SGHVS, CDR2 FNYEAQ. The CDR3 is made up of 15 amino acids. V was pared by 5 bases and J by 1 base, with 15 bases between. CDR3 residues: CASSRNTALSYEQYF. CDR3 nucleotides: TGTGCCAGCAGCCGAAACACAGCTTTGTCCTACGAGCAGTACTTC.

CDR3 region: CASSESRGTGEYEQYF. CDR3 DNA sequence: TGTGCCAGCAGTGAATCGCGGGGGACAGGGGAATACGAGCAGTACTTC. This rearrangement joins TRBV25-1 to TRBJ2-7; 10 bases line up with TRBD1. CDR1 and CDR2 (germline): MGHDK, SYGVNS. The length of the CDR3 is 16 residues. After removal of 1 base from V and 4 bases from J, the junction contained 7 bases not matched to a gene.

The V and J genes are TRBV5-1 and TRBJ2-7, with 9 positions matching TRBD2. The CDR3 has 14 amino acids. In germline, CDR1 is SGHRS, CDR2 YFSETQ. V was clipped by 6 bases and J by 2 bases; unmatched bases: 6. The CDR3 sequence: CASTTAGGPYEQYF. The CDR3 region has the DNA TGCGCCAGCACCACCGCGGGGGGGCCCTACGAGCAGTACTTC.

This clone occurred a few times. V gene TRBV4-1 combines with J gene TRBJ1-4; D ambiguous. Per the germline V gene, CDR1 is MGHRA and CDR2 is YSYEKL. With 1 base removed from V and 10 bases from J, the gap between germline ends came to 10 bases. The CDR3 is 13 amino acids. CDR3 nucleotide sequence: TGCGCCAGCAGCCAAGTGGGAGAGGGAAAACTGTTTTTT. Amino acid sequence: CASSQVGEGKLFF.

The rearrangement links TRBV2 to TRBJ1-5; D unresolved. Trimming pared 6 bases from V and 0 bases from J, leaving 6 bases between. Germline CDR1 reads SNHLY; CDR2 reads FYNNEI. The CDR3 has 13 amino acids. CDR3 amino acids: CASRDFSNQPQHF. The CDR3 region has the DNA TGTGCCAGCAGGGACTTTAGCAATCAGCCCCAGCATTTT.

The V gene is TRBV4-2, the J gene TRBJ2-1; TRBD2 is a possible D gene (5 bases). This CDR3 spans 14 amino acids. The V gene's germline CDR1 is LGHNA and CDR2 YNFKEQ. Trimming left V 1 base short and J 9 bases short, with 13 bases between. CDR3 DNA sequence: TGTGCCAGCAGCCAAGGGAGTCAAGAGGGTGAGCAGTTCTTC. It codes for CASSQGSQEGEQFF.

The J gene is TRBJ1-4, the V gene TRBV5-5; D remains ambiguous. The CDR3 runs to 15 residues. The germline V gene encodes CDR1 SGHKS and CDR2 YYEKEE (reference sequence). V lost 4 bases and J lost 5, with 15 bases in between. This chain's CDR3 is CASSPLEGSNEKLFF. Here the CDR3 DNA reads TGTGCCAGCAGCCCCCTGGAGGGTTCCAATGAAAAACTGTTTTTT.

The chain combines TRBV5-6 with TRBJ1-4, with unresolved D. The V end lost 0 bases, the J end lost 7 bases, and 7 bases lay between the germline ends. Germline values: CDR1 SGHDT, CDR2 YYEEEE. This CDR3 has 13 residues. The CDR3 region is CASSLDAGEKLFF. The CDR3 nucleotides are TGTGCCAGCAGCTTGGATGCGGGTGAAAAACTGTTTTTT.

This clone was seen a handful of times. The conserved phenylalanine or tryptophan normally closing the CDR3 is absent here, so this likely arose from a read error. No DNA is shown, since the ends of the CDR3 on it are uncertain; the CDR3 is the one TCRdb lists. The chain has TRBV7-6 and TRBJ2-7; whether TRBD1, the table's D call, matches the DNA was not checked. The CDR3 is 14 amino acids long, termini counted. CDR1 is SGHVS, CDR2 FNYEAQ, per germline. CDR3 amino acids: CASSPNIAGTGSSY.

The chain uses TRBV5-1 and TRBJ2-3; possibly TRBD1 for D (6 bases). The CDR3 contains 14 residues. Per the germline V gene, CDR1 is SGHRS and CDR2 is YFSETQ. The V gene lost 7 bases and the J gene lost 2 bases, with 14 bases spanning the gap. The CDR3: CASGWGQSTDTQYF. In DNA, the CDR3 is TGCGCCAGCGGCTGGGGGCAGTCCACAGATACGCAGTATTTT.

This sequence joins TRBV7-3 and TRBJ2-5, with 15 bases that match TRBD2. CDR1 SGHTA and CDR2 FQGTGA come from the germline V gene. This CDR3 has 16 amino acids. V shed 5 bases, J shed 5 bases, and the junction held 6 bases outside the gene matches. The CDR3, as DNA: TGTGCCAGCAGCCTAGGGACTAGCGGGGGGTTGGAGACCCAGTACTTC. It yields the protein CASSLGTSGGLETQYF.

On this clone: The junction departs from germline at one end; a sequencing error may be responsible. The chain links TRBV5-1 to TRBJ2-3, with 9 bases lining up with TRBD2. The length of the CDR3 is 15 residues. Germline V CDR1 and CDR2: SGHRS, YFSETQ. The CDR3 loop reads CASSLGGTSKDTQYF. As DNA, the CDR3 is TGCGCCAGCAGCCTGGGGGGGACTAGCAAAGATACGCAGTATTTT.

V usage is TRBV6-1 and J usage is TRBJ2-3; D is perhaps TRBD1 (6 bases). The CDR3 is 15 residues long. Deletions cut 3 bases from V and 2 bases from J, with 12 bases between. Germline assignment: CDR1 MNHNS and CDR2 SASEGT. The CDR3, as DNA: TGTGCCAGCAGTGAGGGACATTCGCCCACAGATACGCAGTATTTT. Its translation is CASSEGHSPTDTQYF.

This clone was observed a few times. This chain joins TRBV2 and TRBJ1-2, with D possibly TRBD1 on 6 matching bases. Germline CDR1 reads SNHLY; CDR2 reads FYNNEI. The CDR3 runs 13 residues. V was clipped by 5 bases and J by 3 bases, with 10 bases between them. The CDR3 nucleotides read TGTGCCAGCAGTAGAGCAGGGGACTATGGCTACACCTTC. Translating gives CASSRAGDYGYTF.